A selection of T cell receptor beta chains follows, all from one sample in a study of CD8+CD57+ T cells in acquired aplastic anemia. One entry per CDR3 protein, called by TCRdb with MiXCR from the reads. The table shows some 170,000 distinct CDR3 sequences, with around 40% occurring only once. The sequencing input was sorted CD4+, CD8+, or CD8+CD57+ T cells (not recorded which) from PBMCs. These receptors all stem from a human donor in good health. CDR3s leave out the opening cysteine and the closing phenylalanine or tryptophan.

J gene: TRBJ2-7; V gene: TRBV9; CDR3 protein: ASSVTGTSRSYEQY
J gene: TRBJ2-7; V gene: TRBV2; CDR3 protein: ASSYGTGGVDEQY
J gene: TRBJ2-5; V gene: TRBV29-1; CDR3 protein: SVSRENPKTQY
J gene: TRBJ2-3; V gene: TRBV19; CDR3 protein: ASTTGGAQDTQY
J gene: TRBJ2-7; V gene: TRBV2; CDR3 protein: ASSVGGEGEQY
J gene: TRBJ2-2; V gene: TRBV5-1; CDR3 protein: ASSTRQVANTGELF
J gene: TRBJ2-3; V gene: TRBV24-1; CDR3 protein: ATSDPTKGRTDTQY
J gene: TRBJ1-4; V gene: TRBV20-1; CDR3 protein: SARDRSGGREKLF
J gene: TRBJ2-7; V gene: TRBV30; CDR3 protein: AGTGFPYEQY
J gene: TRBJ2-7; V gene: TRBV27; CDR3 protein: ASSVAKGYEQY
J gene: TRBJ1-6; V gene: TRBV20-1; CDR3 protein: SAREGQPNSPLH
J gene: TRBJ2-3; V gene: TRBV20-1; CDR3 protein: SARDLGAGDTQY
J gene: TRBJ2-2; V gene: TRBV6-4; CDR3 protein: ASSDVGVTGELF
J gene: TRBJ1-2; V gene: TRBV7-9; CDR3 protein: ASSFRTGDGHT
J gene: TRBJ2-7; V gene: TRBV6-1; CDR3 protein: ASSRTLPREGRTYEQY
J gene: TRBJ2-3; V gene: TRBV19; CDR3 protein: ASSTSTRGRTDTQY
J gene: TRBJ2-6; V gene: TRBV5-8; CDR3 protein: ASLVSGANVLT
J gene: TRBJ1-4; V gene: TRBV4-1; CDR3 protein: ASSLVPTTNEKLF
J gene: TRBJ2-1; V gene: TRBV10-3; CDR3 protein: AISMDFRDQQF
J gene: TRBJ1-1; V gene: TRBV9; CDR3 protein: ASSARGMNTEAF
J gene: TRBJ1-1; V gene: TRBV20-1; CDR3 protein: SAGTGGFSEAF
J gene: TRBJ2-7; V gene: TRBV19; CDR3 protein: ASSTDPSSYEQY
J gene: TRBJ1-6; V gene: TRBV15; CDR3 protein: ATSRDRASPLH
J gene: TRBJ2-1; V gene: TRBV13; CDR3 protein: ASQGTSYNEQF
J gene: TRBJ2-7; V gene: TRBV3-1; CDR3 protein: ASSRGQGVYEQY
J gene: TRBJ2-3; V gene: TRBV7-7; CDR3 protein: ASSFGPTDTQY
J gene: TRBJ2-3; V gene: TRBV24-1; CDR3 protein: ATSSPGQGDSTDTQY
J gene: TRBJ2-7; V gene: TRBV10-3; CDR3 protein: AISADRGSRSYEQY
J gene: TRBJ1-3; V gene: TRBV20-1; CDR3 protein: SALRTSGNTIY
J gene: TRBJ2-4; V gene: TRBV2; CDR3 protein: ASSEVELIAKNIQY
J gene: TRBJ1-1; V gene: TRBV2; CDR3 protein: ASSGGAMNTEAF
J gene: TRBJ2-5; V gene: TRBV20-1; CDR3 protein: SAESTETQY
J gene: TRBJ2-7; V gene: TRBV19; CDR3 protein: ASSIGGSGSYEQY
J gene: TRBJ1-1; V gene: TRBV10-3; CDR3 protein: AISGGAGQGETEAF
J gene: TRBJ2-7; V gene: TRBV2; CDR3 protein: ASSVGGGEYEQY
J gene: TRBJ1-6; V gene: TRBV15; CDR3 protein: ATSRGGEGSPLH
J gene: TRBJ2-2; V gene: TRBV5-1; CDR3 protein: ASSLEGVTNTGELF
J gene: TRBJ2-7; V gene: TRBV7-9; CDR3 protein: ASSLDGALTY
J gene: TRBJ1-1; V gene: TRBV3-1; CDR3 protein: ASSQQGGNTEAF
J gene: TRBJ1-6; V gene: TRBV5-1; CDR3 protein: ASREGESSPLH
J gene: TRBJ2-1; V gene: TRBV6-2/TRBV6-3; CDR3 protein: ASSIPRRSGEQF
J gene: TRBJ1-1; V gene: TRBV30; CDR3 protein: AWRVVSGSQNTEAF
J gene: TRBJ1-5; V gene: TRBV4-2; CDR3 protein: ASSQRGGASNQPQH
J gene: TRBJ2-7; V gene: TRBV28; CDR3 protein: ASSSPGLADLLEQY
J gene: TRBJ2-6; V gene: TRBV27; CDR3 protein: ASSLSPLLGQGPFRANVLT